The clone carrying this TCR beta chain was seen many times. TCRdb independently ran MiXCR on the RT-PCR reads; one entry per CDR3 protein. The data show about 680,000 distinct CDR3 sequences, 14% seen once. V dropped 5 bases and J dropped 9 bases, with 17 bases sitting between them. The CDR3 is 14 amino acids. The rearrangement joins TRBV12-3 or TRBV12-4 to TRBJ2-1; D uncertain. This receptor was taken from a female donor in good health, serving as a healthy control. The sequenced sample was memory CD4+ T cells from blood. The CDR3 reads CASSGLTPASEQFF. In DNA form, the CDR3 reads TGTGCCAGCAGTGGCCTCACCCCAGCCAGTGAGCAGTTCTTC.